The T cell receptor beta chain described here comes from a study of blood T cell repertoires in COVID-19. As for the study in general: Acute and convalescent COVID-19 specimens originated in the United States, Italy and Spain.

Original methodology: Counts of nucleated cells, estimated from reference gene primer amplification, were obtained. TCRdb's table, derived via immunoSEQ multiplex PCR, lists solely in-frame clones and lacks some. That table is the source of V, J and clone size, and D and trimming were worked out from the DNA. In the table there are around 97,000 clones, roughly 87% of which are singletons. Germline values: CDR1 WNHNN, CDR2 SYGVQD (reference sequence). V lost 3 bases, J lost 1 base, and 6 bases lay in between. The CDR3 has 14 residues. This sequence originates from a man between 50 and 59 years old in a cohort sampled during active COVID-19. The sequenced sample consisted of peripheral blood. V usage is TRBV10-1 and J usage is TRBJ2-2; D is ambiguous. In DNA form, the CDR3 reads TGCGCCAGCAGTGACCCTTTGAACACCGGGGAGCTGTTTTTT. Its translation: CASSDPLNTGELFF.